The 22 T cell receptor beta chains below were found in one sample sequenced in a study of T cell responses to AZD1222 COVID-19 vaccine. Assay used: immunoSEQ multiplex PCR; TCRdb lists only in-frame clones, some missing. The data contain around 90,000 clones, around nine tenths of them singletons. The sequenced sample was peripheral blood, obtained on day 0 of AZD1222 vaccination. Receptor source: an adult in good health.

The chain employs TRBV5-1 and TRBJ1-2; TRBD1 matches at 9 bases. V lost 4 bases and J lost 2; bases outside the gene matches: 12. The CDR3 extends over 17 amino acids. CDR1 is SGHRS and CDR2 is YFSETQ in the germline V gene. CDR3 bases: TGCGCCAGCAGCGCCAAGGCAACAGGGGGCTTCAACTATGGCTACACCTTC. Protein sequence: CASSAKATGGFNYGYTF.

This rearrangement joins TRBV7-8 to TRBJ2-3, with D perhaps TRBD1 (6 bases). Germline-derived CDR1 and CDR2 are SGHVS and FQNEAQ. V was pared by 5 bases and J by 5 bases, with 20 bases between. The CDR3 has 16 residues. CDR3 protein: CASSEQGRQYKDTQYF. The DNA of the CDR3 is TGTGCCAGCAGCGAACAGGGACGTCAATATAAAGATACGCAGTATTTT.

Here the CDR3 reads CASSVYRAGTEAFF. In nucleotides, the CDR3 is TGTGCCAGCAGCGTATACAGGGCGGGCACTGAAGCTTTCTTT. The gene calls are TRBV9 and TRBJ1-1; the D gene is possibly TRBD1 (6 bases). CDR3 size: 14 residues. The germline V gene has CDR1 SGDLS and CDR2 YYNGEE. V was cut by 1 base and J by 4 bases, with 11 bases left in between.

This clone was seen just once. J is TRBJ2-2 and V is TRBV27; TRBD2 matches at 13 bases. The junction had 3 bases not matched to a gene; V was cut back by 2 bases and J by 0 bases. The CDR3 sequence is 18 residues long. Germline V gene lookup returns CDR1 MNHEY and CDR2 SMNVEV (reference sequence). The CDR3 protein is CASSLGLAGAANTGELFF. Written as DNA, the CDR3 is TGTGCCAGCAGTTTAGGACTAGCGGGGGCCGCGAACACCGGGGAGCTGTTTTTT.

The rearrangement links TRBV2 to TRBJ1-3, with a weak D call TRBD1 (5 bases). Germline V gene data show CDR1 as SNHLY and CDR2 as FYNNEI. The ends were cut back, 8 bases at V and 4 bases at J, with 18 bases in the middle. The CDR3 length is 15 residues. The CDR3 DNA is TGTGCCAGCGTGGGGGGTTTGGGATTCGGAAACACCATATATTTT. It encodes CASVGGLGFGNTIYF.

The chain employs TRBV7-2 and TRBJ1-1; D possibly corresponds to TRBD1 (6 bases). The CDR3 is 15 residues long. Between the trimmed V and J ends, which lost 0 bases and 1 base, there was a span of 9 bases. Germline CDR1 and CDR2: SGHTA and FQGNSA. The CDR3 is CASSLAGGQNTEAFF. In DNA, the CDR3 is TGTGCCAGCAGCTTAGCTGGGGGGCAGAACACTGAAGCTTTCTTT.

CDR3 DNA sequence: TGCGCCAGCAGCTTTGGGGGCTTGAACACTGAAGCTTTCTTT. It yields the protein CASSFGGLNTEAFF. The J gene is TRBJ1-1, the V gene TRBV5-1; D is perhaps TRBD1 (6 bases). CDR1 is SGHRS, CDR2 YFSETQ, per germline. The CDR3 is made up of 14 amino acids. V was cut by 2 bases and J by 0 bases, with 8 bases left in between.

The chain has TRBV10-1 and TRBJ1-1; D may be TRBD1 (6 bases). Trimming cost V 0 bases and J 4 bases, with 9 bases left between them. This CDR3 is 14 amino acids long. Germline CDR1 WNHNN, CDR2 SYGVQD (reference sequence). The CDR3 DNA sequence: TGCGCCAGCAGTGAGTCCGGGGGGGCCACTGAAGCTTTCTTT. It specifies CASSESGGATEAFF.

This rearrangement joins TRBV3-1 (or the pseudogene TRBV3-2) to TRBJ1-6; 7 positions agree with TRBD1. Germline trimming cut 1 base from V and 1 base from J; bases unmatched to any gene: 7. The CDR3 sequence is 18 residues long. Germline-derived CDR1 and CDR2 are LGHDT and YNNKEL (reference sequence). The chain's CDR3 is CASSQVLSTGSYNSPLHF. CDR3 bases: TGTGCCAGCAGCCAAGTCCTATCGACAGGGTCCTATAATTCACCCCTCCACTTT.

The chain employs TRBV19 and TRBJ2-5; D possibly corresponds to TRBD2 (5 bases). The CDR3 is made up of 17 amino acids. The germline V gene has CDR1 LNHDA and CDR2 SQIVND (reference sequence). Trimming removed 4 bases from V and 5 bases from J, with 23 bases in between. The CDR3: CASSTRLKPEARETQYF. In DNA form, the CDR3 reads TGTGCCAGTAGTACCCGACTAAAACCCGAGGCGAGGGAGACCCAGTACTTC.

This clone was observed a single time. Written as DNA, the CDR3 is TGTGCCAGCAGCTTACGGGCAGGGCCCCGGGAGCTGTTTTTT. Protein: CASSLRAGPRELFF. The chain recombines TRBV11-1 with TRBJ2-2, with a possible D match to TRBD1 (5 bases). V gave up 2 bases and J gave up 9 bases, with 13 bases separating them. The length of the CDR3 is 14 residues. Germline-derived CDR1 and CDR2 are SGHAT and FQDESV (reference sequence).

The V call is TRBV10-3, the J call TRBJ1-1; D unclear. From germline, CDR1 is ENHRY and CDR2 SYGVKD. V was shortened by 4 bases and J by 1 base, with 13 bases between the two germline ends. The CDR3 consists of 15 residues. The DNA for the CDR3 is TGTGCCATCAGTGGAACCGGGAGAACGAACACTGAAGCTTTCTTT. It yields the protein CAISGTGRTNTEAFF.

This chain uses TRBV5-4 with TRBJ2-5, with a weak D call TRBD1 (5 bases). This CDR3 has 13 residues. The germline V gene has CDR1 SGHNT and CDR2 YYREEE (reference sequence). Trimming took off 5 bases at V and 5 bases at J, with 13 bases between the two ends. The CDR3 DNA reads TGTGCCAGCAGTACTGGGGCTTGGGAGACCCAGTACTTC. This codes for CASSTGAWETQYF.

The chain joins TRBV18 to TRBJ1-1, with D tentatively TRBD1 (6 bases). The CDR3 spans 16 residues. Germline CDR1 KGHSH, CDR2 LQKENI. The V end was cut by 2 bases, the J end by 1 base, with 14 bases between. In DNA form, the CDR3 reads TGTGCCAGCTCACCAGGGCAGGGGTTTCAGAACACTGAAGCTTTCTTT. Translating gives CASSPGQGFQNTEAFF. Filled out from reference TRBV18 and TRBJ1-1, the complete variable domain reads NAGVMQNPRHLVRRRGQEARLRCSPMKGHSHVYWYRQLPEEGLKFMVYLQKENIIDESGMPKERFSAEFPKEGPSILRIQQVVRGDSAAYFCASSPGQGFQNTEAFFGQGTRLTVV.

V usage is TRBV6-5 and J usage is TRBJ2-7; D is undetermined. Germline V gives CDR1 MNHEY, CDR2 SVGAGI. Trimming removed 10 bases at V and 0 bases at J, with 10 bases between. The CDR3 is 12 residues long. DNA for the CDR3: TGTGCCACCCGGGCACTCTCCTACGAGCAGTACTTC. It encodes CATRALSYEQYF.

The CDR3, as DNA: TGTGCCAGCAGTTTACCCTTCTCTGGAAACACCATATATTTT. Protein sequence: CASSLPFSGNTIYF. This chain connects TRBV28 to TRBJ1-3; no clear D. This CDR3 is built from 14 residues. CDR1 and CDR2 (germline): MDHEN, SYDVKM. V gave up 2 bases and J gave up 0 bases, with 5 bases separating them.

V is TRBV19 and J is TRBJ2-1, with D unclear. CDR1 is LNHDA, CDR2 SQIVND, per germline (reference sequence). Trimming removed 8 bases from V and 6 bases from J, with 8 bases in between. The CDR3 extends over 11 amino acids. DNA of the CDR3: TGTGCCAGTGCCGACACCAATGAGCAGTTCTTC. Its protein is CASADTNEQFF.

The J gene is TRBJ1-5, the V gene TRBV6-2 or TRBV6-3; D remains unclear. This CDR3 spans 16 amino acids. Trimming removed 0 bases from V and 3 bases from J, with 12 bases in between. Germline CDR1 is MNHEY and CDR2 is SVGEGT. CDR3 bases: TGTGCCAGCAGTTACTCTGCTGGTGGTGACAATCAGCCCCAGCATTTT. Translated, it gives CASSYSAGGDNQPQHF.

The chain recombines TRBV3-1 (or the pseudogene TRBV3-2) with TRBJ1-1, with 8 bases identical to TRBD1. Germline CDR1 reads LGHDT; CDR2 reads YNNKEL (reference sequence). Unmatched junction bases numbered 5, after V lost 4 bases and J lost 4 bases. This CDR3 has 14 residues. The CDR3 sequence is CASSLRGPATEAFF. The CDR3 nucleotides are TGTGCCAGCAGCCTCAGGGGGCCGGCCACTGAAGCTTTCTTT.

The table lists this clone with a count of one. This chain connects TRBV7-9 to TRBJ1-1; possible D gene TRBD1, 5 bases. The CDR3 consists of 16 residues. The V and J ends lost 2 bases and 2 bases respectively, with 15 bases between them. Looked up from germline, CDR1 is SEHNR and CDR2 is FQNEAQ (reference sequence). CDR3 sequence: CASSLPGRVGNTEAFF. The CDR3 nucleotides are TGTGCCAGCAGCTTACCAGGGCGTGTTGGTAACACTGAAGCTTTCTTT.

This clone came up once. The V call is TRBV6-2 or TRBV6-3, the J call TRBJ1-4; D is ambiguous. Trimming cost V 0 bases and J 7 bases, with 3 bases left between them. Germline V gives CDR1 MNHEY, CDR2 SVGEGT. CDR3 size: 12 residues. DNA of the CDR3: TGTGCCAGCAGTTACTCCTTTGAAAAACTGTTTTTT. Translation gives CASSYSFEKLFF.

The chain carries TRBV6-2 or TRBV6-3 and TRBJ2-1; 8 nucleotides match TRBD1. This CDR3 spans 16 amino acids. CDR1 is MNHEY and CDR2 is SVGEGT in the germline V gene. The V segment lost 2 bases and the J segment 3 bases; nucleotides outside the gene matches: 6. CDR3 in amino acids: CASSYRQGHFYNEQFF. The CDR3 DNA follows: TGTGCCAGCAGTTACCGACAGGGGCATTTCTACAATGAGCAGTTCTTC.